Presented here are 10 T cell receptor beta chains from one specimen sequenced in a study of cytomegalovirus exposure and HLA in healthy donors. It was with 60 Vbeta and 13 Jbeta primers that the PCR ran. The method was immunoSEQ multiplex PCR; TCRdb's version includes in-frame clones alone and lacks a portion of them. The repertoire has 200,000 to 250,000 clones, approximately 82% of them found once; the top ten carry around 0.63%. Sequenced material: PBMCs. The receptors originated from a man aged 18 to 30 in good health and CMV-seronegative.

The rearrangement joins TRBV7-8 to TRBJ1-2; TRBD1 matches at 8 bases. Looked up from germline, CDR1 is SGHVS and CDR2 is FQNEAQ. V gave up 1 base and J gave up 3 bases; unmatched junction bases: 10. The CDR3 contains 17 residues. CDR3 coding DNA: TGTGCCAGCAGCTTAGTAGTTGGGACAGGACTTCACTATGGCTACACCTTC. Its protein is CASSLVVGTGLHYGYTF.

A note on this clone: A junction end diverges from the germline sequence, so it may reflect a read error. V usage is TRBV19 and J usage is TRBJ2-1; a weak D match, TRBD1 (5 bases). The CDR3 totals 16 residues. In germline, CDR1 is LNHDA, CDR2 SQIVND (reference sequence). The CDR3: CASSILMGQYYNKQFF. The DNA for the CDR3 is TGTGCCAGTAGTATCTTAATGGGGCAGTACTACAATAAGCAGTTCTTC.

Remarks on this clone: A read error is likely, as this CDR3 ends without the conserved phenylalanine or tryptophan. It is unclear where the CDR3 begins or ends on the DNA, so no DNA is shown, and the CDR3 is as TCRdb lists it. CDR3 in amino acids: CASSERIGSDSRG. J is TRBJ2-7 and V is TRBV2; the D call in the table, TRBD1, was not verified against the DNA. The CDR3 has 13 residues if both end residues are counted. Germline V gene sequence: CDR1 SNHLY, CDR2 FYNNEI.

In this sample, this clone turned up a few times. This rearrangement joins TRBV4-1 to TRBJ2-5; TRBD2 matches at 12 bases. CDR3 length: 16 residues. After removal of 1 base from V and 3 bases from J, the junction contained 3 bases not matched to a gene. Germline V CDR1 and CDR2: MGHRA, YSYEKL. CDR3 sequence reads: CASSQGTSGIKETQYF. The CDR3 DNA reads as TGCGCCAGCAGCCAAGGGACTAGCGGGATAAAAGAGACCCAGTACTTC.

This chain joins TRBV5-4 and TRBJ1-1; D is perhaps TRBD1 (5 bases). CDR3 length: 15 residues. Germline CDR1 SGHNT, CDR2 YYREEE (reference sequence). Trimming removed 0 bases from V and 3 bases from J, with 12 bases in between. In nucleotides, the CDR3 is TGTGCCAGCAGCTTGGTTACGGGGGGGGACACTGAAGCTTTCTTT. Protein product: CASSLVTGGDTEAFF.

This sequence joins TRBV9 and TRBJ1-2, with a tentative D call TRBD1 (5 bases). CDR1 is SGDLS and CDR2 is YYNGEE in the germline V gene. V gave up 7 bases and J gave up 4 bases, with 14 bases separating them. This CDR3 comprises 13 residues. The CDR3 nucleotides read TGTGCCAGCGCCTCGACAGTCCGCTATGGCTACACCTTC. This sequence encodes CASASTVRYGYTF.

The genes are TRBV6-1 and TRBJ2-5; 16 positions agree with TRBD2. The germline CDR1 and CDR2 sequences are MNHNS and SASEGT. The CDR3 totals 14 residues. Trimming took 2 bases from V and 13 from J; bases not matched to a gene: 4. CDR3 in DNA: TGTGCCAGCAGTGAACCGGGACTAGCGGGAGGGGGGTACTTC. Amino acids: CASSEPGLAGGGYF.

There are a few counts of this clone. This rearrangement joins TRBV15 to TRBJ1-1; D might be TRBD1 (6 bases). The germline V gene encodes CDR1 LNHNV and CDR2 YYDKDF (reference sequence). Trimming removed 5 bases from V and 0 bases from J, with 10 bases in between. The CDR3 spans 14 residues. CDR3 in DNA: TGTGCCACCAGCCCGGGACACCTGAACACTGAAGCTTTCTTT. Protein: CATSPGHLNTEAFF.

The chain uses TRBV7-6 and TRBJ1-2; 9 bases agree with TRBD1. The CDR3 totals 15 residues. With V trimmed by 4 bases and J by 4 bases, 7 bases remained unmatched. Germline loops: CDR1 SGHVS, CDR2 FNYEAQ. DNA for the CDR3: TGTGCCAGCAGCTCCCTGGGACAGGGAGGCTATGGCTACACCTTC. It yields the protein CASSSLGQGGYGYTF.

The gene calls are TRBV28 and TRBJ2-7, with 7 bases fitting TRBD1. Germline CDR1 and CDR2: MDHEN and SYDVKM. Trimming cost V 3 bases and J 2 bases; bases outside gene matches: 4. CDR3 length: 14 amino acids. For the CDR3, the DNA is TGTGCCAGCAGTTTCTTAGGACAGGCCTACGAGCAGTACTTC. The encoded protein is CASSFLGQAYEQYF.